The 8 T cell receptor beta chains below all came from one sample that was sequenced in a study of T cell responses to AZD1222 COVID-19 vaccine. Clones were sequenced by immunoSEQ multiplex PCR, and TCRdb holds only the in-frame ones, with some missing. The sample carries roughly 120,000 clones, approximately 85% recorded once. The sequencing here drew on peripheral blood, taken on day 0 of AZD1222 vaccination. These receptors all come from an adult in good health.

The chain uses TRBV6-5 and TRBJ1-2; 7 bases line up with TRBD1. From germline, CDR1 is MNHEY and CDR2 SVGAGI. J lost 6 bases, V lost 4 bases, and 8 bases had no gene match. CDR3 length: 14 amino acids. The CDR3, as DNA: TGTGCCAGCAGTTCCATAACAGGGGAGAATGGCTACACCTTC. As protein: CASSSITGENGYTF.

The V and J genes are TRBV7-9 and TRBJ1-1; TRBD1 aligns across 11 bases. V was pared by 4 bases and J by 4 bases, with 2 bases of the junction left unmatched. This CDR3 region has 14 residues. Germline CDR1 reads SEHNR; CDR2 reads FQNEAQ (reference sequence). CDR3 residues: CASSSGTGGTEAFF. CDR3 nucleotides: TGTGCCAGCAGCTCTGGGACAGGGGGCACTGAAGCTTTCTTT.

The genes are TRBV10-3 and TRBJ1-2; 7 bases are a match to TRBD1. CDR3 length equals 13 residues. Germline lookup yields CDR1 ENHRY and CDR2 SYGVKD. V dropped 8 bases and J dropped 2; count of bases not matched to a gene: 5. The CDR3 is CAIQQGGNYGYTF. The CDR3 DNA follows: TGTGCCATCCAGCAGGGGGGAAACTATGGCTACACCTTC.

The rearrangement joins TRBV19 to TRBJ1-5, with 7 positions matching TRBD1. V shed 4 bases and J 8 bases; nucleotides not matched to a gene: 20. Germline V gives CDR1 LNHDA, CDR2 SQIVND (reference sequence). This CDR3 has 18 amino acids. CDR3 bases: TGTGCCAGTAGTACGGGACAGCTATCCCTTCTTTCAGGGGAGCCCCAGCATTTT. Protein product: CASSTGQLSLLSGEPQHF. The whole variable domain, filled in from reference TRBV19 and TRBJ1-5, reads DGGITQSPKYLFRKEGQNVTLSCEQNLNHDAMYWYRQDPGQGLRLIYYSQIVNDFQKGDIAEGYSVSREKKESFPLTVTSAQKNPTAFYLCASSTGQLSLLSGEPQHFGDGTRLSIL.

The chain links TRBV12-5 to TRBJ1-1; D perhaps matches TRBD1 (6 bases). The germline V gene has CDR1 LGHNT and CDR2 FRNRAP. This CDR3 is 16 amino acids long. V was trimmed by 1 base and J by 3 bases, leaving 15 bases between them. CDR3 bases: TGTGCTAGTGGTTTGGCGCGGACAGCGGATGACACTGAAGCTTTCTTT. This codes for CASGLARTADDTEAFF.

This chain links TRBV13 with TRBJ2-7; D perhaps matches TRBD2 (6 bases). The CDR3 runs 16 residues. Trimming removed 5 bases at V and 0 bases at J, with 17 bases between. The germline CDR1 and CDR2 sequences are PRHDT and FYEKMQ (reference sequence). The DNA for the CDR3 is TGTGCCAGCAGCCCCCGGGGGACGGAAAGCTCCTACGAGCAGTACTTC. This encodes CASSPRGTESSYEQYF.

This chain links TRBV6-6 with TRBJ1-4; tentative D call: TRBD1 (5 bases). The length of the CDR3 is 12 residues. V gave up 0 bases and J gave up 17 bases, with 13 bases separating them. Germline loops: CDR1 MNHNY, CDR2 SVGAGI (reference sequence). CDR3 sequence reads: CASSYSDRPPFF. CDR3 nucleotides: TGTGCCAGCAGTTACTCCGACAGACCTCCCTTTTTT.

The chain recombines TRBV28 with TRBJ2-7, with D tentatively TRBD1 (6 bases). The CDR3 has 12 residues. Looked up from germline, CDR1 is MDHEN and CDR2 is SYDVKM. Trimming took off 10 bases at V and 1 base at J, with 11 bases between the two ends. The CDR3 here is CATRTVSYEQYF. Here the CDR3 DNA reads TGTGCCACCAGGACAGTTTCCTACGAGCAGTACTTC.